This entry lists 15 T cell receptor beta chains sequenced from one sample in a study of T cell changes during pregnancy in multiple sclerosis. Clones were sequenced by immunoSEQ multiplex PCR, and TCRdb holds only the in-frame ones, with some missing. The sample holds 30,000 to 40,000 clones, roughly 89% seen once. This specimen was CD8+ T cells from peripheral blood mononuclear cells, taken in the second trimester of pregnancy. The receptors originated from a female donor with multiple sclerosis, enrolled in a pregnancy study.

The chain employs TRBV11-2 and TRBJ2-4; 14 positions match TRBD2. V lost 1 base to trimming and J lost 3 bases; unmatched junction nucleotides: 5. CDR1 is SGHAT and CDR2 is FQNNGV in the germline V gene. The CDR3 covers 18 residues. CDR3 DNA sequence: TGTGCCAGCAGCTTAGGACTAGCGGGGGGGCCAGGCAAAAACATTCAGTACTTC. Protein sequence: CASSLGLAGGPGKNIQYF.

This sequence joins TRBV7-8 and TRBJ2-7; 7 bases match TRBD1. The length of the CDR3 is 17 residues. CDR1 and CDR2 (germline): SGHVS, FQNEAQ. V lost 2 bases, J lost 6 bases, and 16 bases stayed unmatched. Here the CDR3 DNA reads TGTGCCAGCAGCTTAACTACGGACAGGCCCTCCGGTCGCGAGCAGTACTTC. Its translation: CASSLTTDRPSGREQYF.

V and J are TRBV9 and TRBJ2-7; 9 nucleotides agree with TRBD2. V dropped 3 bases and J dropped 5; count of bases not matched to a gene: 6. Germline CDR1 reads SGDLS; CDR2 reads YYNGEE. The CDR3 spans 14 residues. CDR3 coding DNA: TGTGCCAGCAGCGGTAGCGGGAGCGTCCACGAGCAGTACTTC. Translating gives CASSGSGSVHEQYF.

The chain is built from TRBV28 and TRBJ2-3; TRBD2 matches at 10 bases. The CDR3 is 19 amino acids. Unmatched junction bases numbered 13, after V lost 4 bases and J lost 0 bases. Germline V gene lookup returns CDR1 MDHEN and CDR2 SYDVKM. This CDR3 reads CASSSGTSEHLTSTDTQYF. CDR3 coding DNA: TGTGCCAGCAGTTCCGGGACTAGCGAACACCTTACTAGCACAGATACGCAGTATTTT.

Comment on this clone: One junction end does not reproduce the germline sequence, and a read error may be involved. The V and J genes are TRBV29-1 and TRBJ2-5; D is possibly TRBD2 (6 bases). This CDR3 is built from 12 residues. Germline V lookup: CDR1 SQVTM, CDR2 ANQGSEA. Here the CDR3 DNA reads TGCAGCGCCCGATCCCCGGGAGAGCCCCAGTACTTC. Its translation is CSARSPGEPQYF.

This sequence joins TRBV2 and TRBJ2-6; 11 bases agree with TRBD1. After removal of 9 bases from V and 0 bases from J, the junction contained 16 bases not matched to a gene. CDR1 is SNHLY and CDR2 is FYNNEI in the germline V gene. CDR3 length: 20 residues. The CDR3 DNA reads TGTGCCAGGACGGGGTCCGGACAGGGGGCTCCCTTCTCTGGGGCCAACGTCCTGACTTTC. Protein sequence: CARTGSGQGAPFSGANVLTF.

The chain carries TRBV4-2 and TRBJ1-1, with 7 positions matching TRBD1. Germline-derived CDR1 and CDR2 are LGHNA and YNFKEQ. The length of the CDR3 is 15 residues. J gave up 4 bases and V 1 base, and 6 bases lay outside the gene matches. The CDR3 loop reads CASSQVGTAPTEAFF. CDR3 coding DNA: TGTGCCAGCAGCCAAGTTGGGACAGCACCCACTGAAGCTTTCTTT.

In nucleotides, the CDR3 is TGTGCCACCAGCGTCGGCACTAGCGGGAGCAACAATGAGCAGTTCTTC. Protein: CATSVGTSGSNNEQFF. The rearrangement joins TRBV15 to TRBJ2-1; 11 bases are shared with TRBD2. Germline V gives CDR1 LNHNV, CDR2 YYDKDF (reference sequence). J lost 5 bases, V lost 5 bases, and 8 bases had no gene match. The CDR3 has 16 amino acids.

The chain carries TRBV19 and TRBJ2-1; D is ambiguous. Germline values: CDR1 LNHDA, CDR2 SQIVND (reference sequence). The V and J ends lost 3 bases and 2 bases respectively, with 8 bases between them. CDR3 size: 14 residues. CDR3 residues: CASSIPLTYNEQFF. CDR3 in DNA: TGTGCCAGTAGTATCCCCCTTACCTACAATGAGCAGTTCTTC.

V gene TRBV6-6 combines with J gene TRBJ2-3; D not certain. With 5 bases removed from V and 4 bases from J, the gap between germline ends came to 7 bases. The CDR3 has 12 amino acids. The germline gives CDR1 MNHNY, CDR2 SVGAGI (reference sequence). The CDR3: CASSPRADTQYF. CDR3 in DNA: TGTGCCAGCAGTCCACGGGCAGATACGCAGTATTTT.

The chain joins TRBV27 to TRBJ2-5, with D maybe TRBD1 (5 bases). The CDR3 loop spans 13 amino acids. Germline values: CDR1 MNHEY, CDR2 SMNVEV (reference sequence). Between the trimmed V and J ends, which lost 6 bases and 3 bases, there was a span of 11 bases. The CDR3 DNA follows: TGTGCCAGCAGGCCCCAGGGTAAAGAGACCCAGTACTTC. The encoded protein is CASRPQGKETQYF.

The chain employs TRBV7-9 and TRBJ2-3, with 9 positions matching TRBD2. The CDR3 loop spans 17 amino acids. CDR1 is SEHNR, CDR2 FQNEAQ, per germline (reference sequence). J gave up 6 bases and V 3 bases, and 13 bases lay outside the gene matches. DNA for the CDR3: TGTGCCAGCAGCTTTTGGGTGTTAGCGGGAGAGCTGGATACGCAGTATTTT. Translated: CASSFWVLAGELDTQYF.

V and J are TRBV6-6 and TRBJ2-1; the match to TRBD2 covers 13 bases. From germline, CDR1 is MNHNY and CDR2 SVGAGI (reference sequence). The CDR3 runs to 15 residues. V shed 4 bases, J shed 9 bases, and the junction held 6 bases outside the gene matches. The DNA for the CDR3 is TGTGCCAGCAGTTCACTAGCGGGAGGGCCTTTTGAGCAGTTCTTC. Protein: CASSSLAGGPFEQFF.

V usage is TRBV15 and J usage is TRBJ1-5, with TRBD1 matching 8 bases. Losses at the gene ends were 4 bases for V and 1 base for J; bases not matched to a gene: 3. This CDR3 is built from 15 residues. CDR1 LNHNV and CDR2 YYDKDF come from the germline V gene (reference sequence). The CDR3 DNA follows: TGTGCCACCAGCAAGGGACAGGCGAGCAATCAGCCCCAGCATTTT. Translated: CATSKGQASNQPQHF.

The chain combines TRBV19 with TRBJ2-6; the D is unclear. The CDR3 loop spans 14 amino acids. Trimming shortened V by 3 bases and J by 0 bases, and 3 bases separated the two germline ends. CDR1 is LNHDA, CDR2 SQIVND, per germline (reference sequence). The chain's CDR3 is CASSISSGANVLTF. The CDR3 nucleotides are TGTGCCAGTAGTATCTCCTCTGGGGCCAACGTCCTGACTTTC.